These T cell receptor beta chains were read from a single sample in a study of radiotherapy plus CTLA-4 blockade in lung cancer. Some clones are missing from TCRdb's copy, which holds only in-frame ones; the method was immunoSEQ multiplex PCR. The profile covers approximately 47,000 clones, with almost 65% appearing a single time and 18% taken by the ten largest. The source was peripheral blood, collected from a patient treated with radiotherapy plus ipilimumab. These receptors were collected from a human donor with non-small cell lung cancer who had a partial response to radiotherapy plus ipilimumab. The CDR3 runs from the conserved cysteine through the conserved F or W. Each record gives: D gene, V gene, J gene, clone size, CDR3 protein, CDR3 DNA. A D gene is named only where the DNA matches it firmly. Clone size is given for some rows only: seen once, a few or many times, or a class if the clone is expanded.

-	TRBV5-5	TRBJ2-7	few	CASSSLLASEQYF	TGTGCCAGCAGCTCGCTACTAGCATCCGAGCAGTACTTC
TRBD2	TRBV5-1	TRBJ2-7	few	CASSWGGRAGEQYF	TGCGCCAGCAGCTGGGGGGGGAGGGCCGGAGAGCAGTACTTC
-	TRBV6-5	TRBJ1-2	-	CASSYADSVYGYTF	TGTGCCAGCAGTTACGCGGACTCTGTCTATGGCTACACCTTC
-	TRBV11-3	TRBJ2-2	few	CASSLGQGPSVAGELFF	TGTGCCAGCAGCTTAGGGCAGGGCCCTTCCGTCGCCGGGGAGCTGTTTTTT
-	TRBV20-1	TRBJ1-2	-	CSPGGNYGYTF	TGCAGTCCCGGGGGTAACTATGGCTACACCTTC
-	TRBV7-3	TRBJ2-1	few	CASSLFSSGSYNEQFF	TGTGCCAGCAGCTTATTTAGCTCGGGCTCCTACAATGAGCAGTTCTTC
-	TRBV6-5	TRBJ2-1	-	CASSLNDQGGEQFF	TGTGCCAGCAGCCTAAACGACCAGGGAGGTGAGCAGTTCTTC
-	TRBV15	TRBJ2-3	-	CATSRDFGRGTDTQYF	TGTGCCACCAGCAGAGATTTCGGCAGGGGTACAGATACGCAGTATTTT
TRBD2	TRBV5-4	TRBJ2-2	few	CASSLAEQNTGELFF	TGTGCCAGCAGCCTAGCGGAACAGAACACCGGGGAGCTGTTTTTT
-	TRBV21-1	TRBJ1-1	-	CASSTPLRDRVTNTEAFF	TGTGCCAGCAGCACCCCCCTCCGGGACAGGGTGACGAACACTGAAGCTTTCTTT
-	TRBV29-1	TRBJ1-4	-	CSVAVRGGEKLFF	TGCAGCGTTGCGGTGCGAGGTGGTGAAAAACTGTTTTTT
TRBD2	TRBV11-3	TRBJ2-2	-	CASSLLAGGDTGELFF	TGTGCCAGCAGCTTGCTAGCGGGAGGGGACACCGGGGAGCTGTTTTTT
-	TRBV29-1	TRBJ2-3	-	CSLFQGSRDTQYF	TGCAGCCTCTTCCAGGGTTCTCGTGATACGCAGTATTTT
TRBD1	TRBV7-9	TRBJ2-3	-	CASSYPTGTEADTQYF	TGTGCCAGCAGCTACCCAACTGGGACAGAGGCAGATACGCAGTATTTT
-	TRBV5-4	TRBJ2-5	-	CASRDGSIQETQYF	TGTGCCAGCAGGGACGGGAGTATCCAAGAGACCCAGTACTTC
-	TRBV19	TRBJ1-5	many	CASSTFNQPQHF	TGTGCCAGTAGTACCTTCAATCAGCCCCAGCATTTT
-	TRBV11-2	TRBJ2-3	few	CASSLDLTDTQYF	TGTGCCAGCAGCTTAGATCTCACAGATACGCAGTATTTT
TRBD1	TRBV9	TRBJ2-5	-	CASSLRDRGYQETQYF	TGTGCCAGCAGCCTCCGGGACAGGGGATACCAAGAGACCCAGTACTTC
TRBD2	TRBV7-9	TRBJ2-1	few	CASSLQAGANEQFF	TGTGCCAGCAGCTTACAAGCGGGAGCGAATGAGCAGTTCTTC
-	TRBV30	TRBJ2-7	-	CAWRIQGTYEQYF	TGTGCCTGGAGGATTCAGGGTACGTACGAGCAGTACTTC
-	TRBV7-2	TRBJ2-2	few	CASSLRRGGTGELFF	TGTGCCAGCAGCTTAAGAAGGGGTGGCACCGGGGAGCTGTTTTTT
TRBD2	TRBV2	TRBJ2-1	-	CASSPTGTSGISYNEQFF	TGTGCCAGCAGCCCCACCGGGACTAGCGGTATCTCCTACAATGAGCAGTTCTTC
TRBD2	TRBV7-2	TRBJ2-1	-	CASSPRSSGSREQFF	TGTGCCAGCAGCCCACGATCAAGCGGGAGCCGTGAGCAGTTCTTC
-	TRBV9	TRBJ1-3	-	CASLSPLGNTIYF	TGTGCCAGCTTGAGCCCTTTGGGAAACACCATATATTTT
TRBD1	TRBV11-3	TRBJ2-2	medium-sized	CASGLGDRVTGELFF	TGTGCCAGCGGCCTGGGGGACAGGGTCACCGGGGAGCTGTTTTTT
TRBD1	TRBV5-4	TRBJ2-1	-	CASSSPGQNYNEQFF	TGTGCCAGCAGCTCGCCGGGACAGAACTACAATGAGCAGTTCTTC
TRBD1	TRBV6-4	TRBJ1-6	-	CASRTTGAGNSPLHF	TGTGCCAGCAGAACAACAGGGGCGGGTAATTCACCCCTCCACTTT
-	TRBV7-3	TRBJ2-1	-	CASSPQPSGGEQFF	TGTGCCAGCAGCCCGCAGCCCAGCGGAGGTGAGCAGTTCTTC
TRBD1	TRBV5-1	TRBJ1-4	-	CASSSEPGQGLEKLFF	TGCGCCAGCAGCTCAGAACCGGGACAGGGGCTTGAAAAACTGTTTTTT
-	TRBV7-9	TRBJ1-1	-	CASSPQGGWGLTEAFF	TGTGCCAGCAGCCCACAAGGCGGGTGGGGGCTAACTGAAGCTTTCTTT
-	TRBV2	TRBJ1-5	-	CASSELGDQPQHF	TGTGCCAGCAGTGAACTGGGAGATCAGCCCCAGCATTTT
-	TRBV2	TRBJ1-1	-	CASSVSPVTEAFF	TGTGCCAGCAGTGTTTCGCCGGTAACTGAAGCTTTCTTT
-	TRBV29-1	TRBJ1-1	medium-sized	CSAWEGTEAFF	TGCAGTGCCTGGGAGGGCACTGAAGCTTTCTTT
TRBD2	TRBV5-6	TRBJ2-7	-	CASRQREVTYEQYF	TGTGCCAGCAGGCAGCGGGAGGTGACCTACGAGCAGTACTTC
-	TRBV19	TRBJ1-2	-	CASSLIGQIGYTF	TGTGCCAGTAGTTTAATAGGACAGATTGGCTACACCTTC
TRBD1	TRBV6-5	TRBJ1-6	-	CASTLDRLIHRPLHF	TGTGCCAGCACCCTGGACAGGTTAATTCATCGGCCCCTCCACTTT
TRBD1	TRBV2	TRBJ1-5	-	CASSDPMTGNQPQHF	TGTGCCAGCAGTGATCCCATGACAGGGAATCAGCCCCAGCATTTT
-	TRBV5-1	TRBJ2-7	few	CASGRISGVSSYEQYF	TGCGCCAGCGGAAGGATTTCCGGGGTCTCCTCCTACGAGCAGTACTTC
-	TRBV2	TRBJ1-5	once	CASSERMTQPQHF	TGTGCCAGCAGTGAGCGGATGACTCAGCCCCAGCATTTT
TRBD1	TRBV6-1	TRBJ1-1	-	CASRIYRGMNTEAFF	TGTGCCAGCAGAATTTACAGGGGGATGAACACTGAAGCTTTCTTT
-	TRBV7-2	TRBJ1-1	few	CASSLAARANTEAFF	TGTGCCAGCAGCTTAGCAGCCAGGGCGAACACTGAAGCTTTCTTT
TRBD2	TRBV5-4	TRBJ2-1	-	CASSFTSGVYNEQFF	TGTGCCAGCAGCTTCACTAGCGGGGTGTACAATGAGCAGTTCTTC
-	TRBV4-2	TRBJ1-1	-	CAGSQAPTVNAEAFF	TGTGCCGGCAGCCAAGCTCCGACAGTGAACGCTGAAGCTTTCTTT
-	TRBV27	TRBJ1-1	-	CASSSGGRYTEAFF	TGTGCCAGCAGTTCGGGGGGGAGGTACACTGAAGCTTTCTTT
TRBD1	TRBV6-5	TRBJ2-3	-	CASSDRGPTDTQYF	TGTGCCAGCAGTGACAGGGGCCCCACAGATACGCAGTATTTT
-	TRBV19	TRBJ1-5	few	CASSMRGTPNSNQPQHF	TGTGCCAGTAGTATGAGGGGGACACCCAATAGCAATCAGCCCCAGCATTTT
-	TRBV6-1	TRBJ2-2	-	CASTRTVKTGELFF	TGTGCCAGCACCAGGACAGTAAAGACCGGGGAGCTGTTTTTT
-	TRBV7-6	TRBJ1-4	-	CASSLALATNEKLFF	TGTGCCAGCAGCTTAGCCCTTGCAACTAATGAAAAACTGTTTTTT
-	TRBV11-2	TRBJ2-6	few	CASSSTAGANVLTF	TGTGCCAGCAGCTCCACTGCTGGGGCCAACGTCCTGACTTTC
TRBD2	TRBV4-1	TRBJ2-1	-	CASSQVDLAGNEQFF	TGCGCCAGCAGCCAAGTAGATCTAGCGGGTAATGAGCAGTTCTTC
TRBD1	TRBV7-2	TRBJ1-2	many	CASSLGQVYGYTF	TGTGCCAGCAGCTTGGGACAGGTCTATGGCTACACCTTC
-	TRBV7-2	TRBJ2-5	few	CASSTDTGGTQYF	TGTGCCAGCAGCACCGACACCGGGGGGACCCAGTACTTC